This T cell receptor (beta chain) was captured by sequencing in a study of identical twins (dated by TCRdb to 2015 to 2016). Notes on the research overall: To test whether fetal clonotypes persist, the study used deep sequencing on TCR alpha and beta repertoires from monozygotic twins, unrelated adults of various ages, and cord blood. To rule out contamination, replicate twin experiments were performed at different times with different library preparation protocols. The full study reports these points: Invariant T cells such as MAIT and iNKT could partly confound zero-insertion analyses, though diverse VJ usage argued against this for most clonotypes. Compared with coincidental sharing between unrelated individuals, out-of-frame TCR alpha sequences shared between twins had an excess of sequences with low generation probability. In beta out-of-frame sequences, excess twin sharing was weaker, because having fewer shared sequences lowered the signal-to-noise ratio. Fewer insertions were carried by abundant cord blood beta clonotypes; a weaker similar trend was observed in young adult naive repertoires, while no such trend was observed in memory repertoires. Conclusions relied on cross-sectional statistical analysis, since the same donors could not be followed over many years. In monozygotic twins, recombination models systematically underestimated out-of-frame TCR alpha sharing, but the models matched the sharing seen between unrelated individuals.

V and J are truncated by 6 bases and 0 bases respectively, leaving an intervening sequence of 11 bases. The germline V gene (reference sequence) yields DFQATT for CDR1 and SNEGSKA for CDR2. The CDR3 runs 14 amino acids, cysteine and phenylalanine included. The DNA shown is the 42-base CDR3, in frame from base 1. Only healthy Caucasian donors were included. The twin cohort comprised three pairs of female monozygotic twins, all aged about 18 to 29 years. RNA for TCR libraries was isolated from peripheral blood mononuclear cells. The receptor library was made with 5' RACE. Sequenced using an Illumina HiSeq 2000. Template switching added a universal primer binding site, and the final cDNA carried a unique molecular identifier that allowed TCR cDNA molecules to be counted accurately. First-strand cDNA for TCR alpha and beta chains was synthesized from specific primers in the conserved constant-segment region. To control for contamination, each cDNA library was double barcoded with a SMART-Mk sample barcode plus Illumina barcodes. Two successive PCR steps introduced TruSeq adapter sequences along with Illumina sample barcodes. The TCR alpha and beta cDNA libraries were sequenced on the Illumina HiSeq platform using custom primers. In the authors' own workflow: Unique molecular identifiers were extracted from raw reads with MiGEC, and CDR3 positions were determined with MiXCR. Recombination models were inferred per individual with the repgenHMM and IGoR tools using an EM algorithm. Shared clonotypes were analyzed with the tcR package in R, and sharing was normalized by the product of cloneset sizes. To study raw recombination free of thymic and clonal selection effects, out-of-frame nonproductive sequences were analyzed. TCRdb handled the public reads itself, with Q25 trimming in fastp and clone calling in MiXCR, and kept productive beta chains. For every CDR3 protein sequence, its rows merge into one entry that carries the most common genes and DNA. TCRdb, rather than the study authors, made the V and J calls. For this sample the table gives 600,000 to 850,000 distinct CDR3 sequences, of which roughly 18% were detected only once. The top ten clonotypes cover about an eighth of the sample.

This clonotype was seen only a few times. The antigen it binds to is not known. No base quality information exists; no much larger clone differs at one position. These records were also assigned to another study, of T cells expressing NK-cell markers. As the second publication notes: Three sorted T-cell subsets (CD3+CD56+NKG2C+, CD3+CD56+NKG2C- and CD3+CD56-NKG2C+) from seven to nine donors had their TCR beta-chain repertoires profiled. Among the eight sequenced donors, only one was HCMV-seronegative, while the other seven were HCMV-seropositive. To restrict sorting to alphabetaTCR-expressing T cells, an anti-gammadeltaTCR antibody was added in several experiments. In five to seven donors, the dominant CD3+CD56+NKG2C+ clonotypes were found to rank among the top 10 CD8+ clonotypes and to make up roughly 1.0-7.0% of CD8+ T cells. Those dominant clonotypes were again the most abundant among CD3+CD56-NKG2C+ cells in a few donors, at about 25-60.1%. Whether the expanded NKG2C-expressing T cell clones were specific for HCMV antigens was left unclear. The eight sequenced donors were randomly selected healthy volunteers, three men and five women. A commercial ELISA kit detecting HCMV-specific IgG in serum was used to determine HCMV serostatus. For five or six donors, unsorted PBMC were also used to sequence bulk peripheral blood T-cell repertoires. Reads were demultiplexed and grouped by UMI with MIGEC, and clonotypes were assembled and quantified with MiTCR. To exclude erroneous sequences, any TCR cDNA sequence not supported by at least two reads was discarded. The tcR package was used for downstream repertoire analysis, and clonotypes were matched across fractions by CDR3 nucleotide sequence plus V segment. Antigen specificity was annotated against VDJdb with VDJmatch, allowing one amino acid substitution in CDR3.

The sample was PBMCs. The chain links TRBV20-1 with TRBJ2-2; the D segment may tentatively be TRBD1 or TRBD2, each giving 5 matched bases. This sequence was found in a woman under 30 in good health. The sequenced DNA: TGCAGTGCGGCCGGGGACCCGAACACCGGGGAGCTGTTTTTT. The translation is CSAAGDPNTGELFF.